The 23 T cell receptor beta chains listed next were all sequenced from one sample in a study of T cells in women clearing cervical HPV infection. Repertoires were generated with immunoSEQ multiplex PCR, while TCRdb's copy carries only in-frame clones and drops some. Seen in this sample are more than 25,000 clones; the ten most common clones hold 7.8%. Material: blood buffy coat. The receptors originated from a woman between 18 and 70 years old with a cervical HPV16 infection that either progressed to CIN3+ or cleared (not recorded which).

Judged by frequency, this clone is medium-sized. The read ends 3 residues before the CDR3 terminus; that terminus is restored from the germline J gene. The gene calls are TRBV5-1 and TRBJ1-2; the D gene is possibly TRBD1 (5 bases). This CDR3 region has 14 residues. Germline CDR1 is SGHRS and CDR2 is YFSETQ. V lost 0 bases and J 6 bases, leaving 12 bases between the germline ends. The CDR3 sequence is CASSLASREDGYTF. The CDR3 bases that were read are TGCGCCAGCAGCTTGGCCTCCAGGGAGGATGGC.

Notes on this clone: The sequenced fragment ends 3 residues before the CDR3 boundary, so the rest is inferred from the germline J gene. The gene calls are TRBV29-1 and TRBJ1-1, with D hard to call. Trimming left V 4 bases short and J 4 bases short, with 16 bases between. In germline, CDR1 is SQVTM, CDR2 ANQGSEA. The CDR3 runs to 14 residues. The CDR3 loop is CSVASTPPGTEAFF. The CDR3 DNA, read in part, is TGCAGCGTTGCAAGCACACCTCCGGGCACTGAA.

Points on this clone: With the read ending 3 residues before the CDR3 end, the germline J gene is used to fill in that end. V gene TRBV19 combines with J gene TRBJ2-2; TRBD2 agrees at 8 bases. The V and J ends lost 7 bases and 6 bases, in that order; junction bases with no gene match: 10. The CDR3 totals 15 residues. Looked up from germline, CDR1 is LNHDA and CDR2 is SQIVND (reference sequence). CDR3: CASIGLANEAGELFF. The sequenced CDR3 bases are TGTGCCAGTATCGGACTAGCAAATGAAGCCGGGGAG. The full variable domain, with the rest looked up from reference TRBV19 and TRBJ2-2, is DGGITQSPKYLFRKEGQNVTLSCEQNLNHDAMYWYRQDPGQGLRLIYYSQIVNDFQKGDIAEGYSVSREKKESFPLTVTSAQKNPTAFYLCASIGLANEAGELFFGEGSRLTVL.

For this clone: The sequenced fragment ends 3 residues before the CDR3 boundary, so the rest is inferred from the germline J gene. The J gene is TRBJ1-1, the V gene TRBV19; the D is unclear. CDR3 length: 13 residues. Per germline, CDR1 LNHDA and CDR2 SQIVND (reference sequence). The part of the CDR3 DNA that was read is TGTGCCAGTAGTAGGCGGGAGGGCAGGGAA. It yields the protein CASSRREGRE. The whole CDR3 is CASSRREGREAFF. Filled out from reference TRBV19 and TRBJ1-1, the complete variable domain reads DGGITQSPKYLFRKEGQNVTLSCEQNLNHDAMYWYRQDPGQGLRLIYYSQIVNDFQKGDIAEGYSVSREKKESFPLTVTSAQKNPTAFYLCASSRREGREAFFGQGTRLTVV.

About this clone: The CDR3 extends 3 residues past the end of the read, so its final part is completed from the germline J gene. The chain is built from TRBV5-1 and TRBJ1-2; D remains unclear. Germline CDR1 is SGHRS and CDR2 is YFSETQ. The CDR3 contains 12 residues. With 0 bases removed from V and 6 bases from J, the gap between germline ends came to 6 bases. The sequenced CDR3 bases are TGCGCCAGCAGCTTGGACAGTGATGGC. It is translated as CASSLDSDG. The complete CDR3 reads CASSLDSDGYTF. Variable domain in full (rest from reference TRBV5-1 and TRBJ1-2): KAGVTQTPRYLIKTRGQQVTLSCSPISGHRSVSWYQQTPGQGLQFLFEYFSETQRNKGNFPGRFSGRQFSNSRSEMNVSTLELGDSALYLCASSLDSDGYTFGSGTRLTVV.

Note on this clone: The read is 3 residues too short to cover the CDR3 end, so that end is filled in from the germline J gene. This sequence joins TRBV20-1 and TRBJ1-2, with 10 bases lining up with TRBD1. Germline lookup yields CDR1 DFQATT and CDR2 SNEGSKA (reference sequence). V shed 5 bases and J 4 bases; nucleotides not matched to a gene: 10. This CDR3 spans 15 amino acids. The sequenced CDR3 bases are TGCAGTGCTTCCCGGCGGGGGACAGGGGCCTATGGC. It encodes CSASRRGTGAYG. The entire CDR3 protein is CSASRRGTGAYGYTF.

To note about this clone: The missing CDR3 end, 3 residues past where the read stops, is filled in from the germline J gene. The chain is built from TRBV10-3 and TRBJ2-1, with a tentative D call TRBD2 (7 bases). Germline CDR1 is ENHRY and CDR2 is SYGVKD. V lost 4 bases, J lost 6 bases, and 16 bases lay in between. The CDR3 has 15 amino acids. Incomplete CDR3 DNA: TGTGCCATCAGTGTCGGGGGGCGGTTAATCAATGAG. This encodes CAISVGGRLINE. The full CDR3 reads CAISVGGRLINEQFF.

With regard to this clone: The read halts 3 residues ahead of the CDR3 end, with the missing end drawn from the germline J gene. This specimen includes other DNA sequences encoding the same CDR3. This sequence joins TRBV5-1 and TRBJ1-3, with D maybe TRBD1 (6 bases). Trimming pared 0 bases from V and 4 bases from J, leaving 17 bases between. CDR1 and CDR2 from the germline V gene are SGHRS and YFSETQ. The CDR3 is made up of 17 amino acids. The CDR3 spells CASSLAAPTGRGNTIYF. The covered CDR3 bases are TGCGCCAGCAGCTTGGCAGCCCCCACAGGGCGAGGAAACACC.

As for this clone: From the germline J gene comes the end of the CDR3, since the read stops 3 residues before it. V gene TRBV7-2 combines with J gene TRBJ2-4, with D maybe TRBD2 (5 bases). The CDR3 has 11 amino acids. CDR1 SGHTA and CDR2 FQGNSA come from the germline V gene. CDR3 protein: CASTYGDGQYF. The part of the CDR3 DNA that was read is TGTGCCAGCACCTACGGGGATGGT.

On this clone itself: The observed sequence ends 3 residues before the CDR3 terminus, with the missing tail filled in from the germline J gene. The V gene is TRBV20-1, the J gene TRBJ1-3; D call uncertain. The CDR3 consists of 15 residues. Trimming removed 3 bases at V and 0 bases at J, with 12 bases between. Germline V gene sequence: CDR1 DFQATT, CDR2 SNEGSKA (reference sequence). The sequenced part of the CDR3 DNA is TGCAGTGCTAGCCCAAGCTCGAGCTCTGGAAACACC. It translates to CSASPSSSSGNT. The CDR3 in its entirety is CSASPSSSSGNTIYF.

To note about this clone: The read stops 3 residues short of the end of the CDR3; the missing end is completed from the germline J gene. V is TRBV5-5 and J is TRBJ2-5, with a tentative D call TRBD1 (6 bases). CDR3 size: 13 residues. Per the germline V gene, CDR1 is SGHKS and CDR2 is YYEKEE (reference sequence). The V gene lost 4 bases and the J gene lost 4 bases, with 11 bases spanning the gap. The CDR3 bases that were read are TGTGCCAGCAGCCAACAGGGTGCAGAGACC. Translation: CASSQQGAET. The complete CDR3 sequence is CASSQQGAETQYF.

Comment on this clone: The read ends 3 residues shy of where the CDR3 ends; the end is completed using the germline J gene. The chain employs TRBV10-2 and TRBJ1-2; D perhaps matches TRBD1 (5 bases). Germline-derived CDR1 and CDR2 are WSHSY and SAAADI. Trimming shortened V by 4 bases and J by 5 bases, and 11 bases separated the two germline ends. The CDR3 has 13 residues. CDR3 DNA, as far as it was read: TGCGCCAGCAGTGCTGTAGGGACTTATGGC. It specifies CASSAVGTYG. The full CDR3 protein is CASSAVGTYGYTF.

About this clone: The DNA ends 3 residues before the CDR3 does, and the rest of the CDR3 is filled in from the germline J gene. The rearrangement links TRBV14 to TRBJ1-2; 9 positions match TRBD1. The CDR3 is 14 residues long. Per the germline V gene, CDR1 is SGHDN and CDR2 is FVKESK. Germline trimming cut 6 bases from V and 6 bases from J; bases unmatched to any gene: 8. The part of the CDR3 DNA that was read is TGTGCCAGCAGTCACAGGGGGCTGTGGGATGGC. Translation gives CASSHRGLWDG. The whole CDR3 is CASSHRGLWDGYTF.

About this clone itself: The read is 3 residues too short to cover the CDR3 end, so that end is filled in from the germline J gene. V gene TRBV20-1 combines with J gene TRBJ1-6; 7 bases align to TRBD1. Trimming removed 6 bases from V and 5 bases from J; junction bases left unmatched: 10. Germline-derived CDR1 and CDR2 are DFQATT and SNEGSKA (reference sequence). CDR3 length: 15 amino acids. This CDR3 is CSANDREPHNSPLHF. The part of the CDR3 DNA that was read is TGCAGTGCAAACGACAGGGAACCCCATAATTCACCC.

To note about this clone: The CDR3 extends 3 residues past the end of the read, so its final part is completed from the germline J gene. The chain has TRBV13 and TRBJ2-7, with 7 bases that match TRBD1. This CDR3 has 15 residues. Germline CDR1 is PRHDT and CDR2 is FYEKMQ (reference sequence). V was pared by 4 bases and J by 2 bases, with 8 bases of the junction left unmatched. This CDR3 is CASSSKDRAPYEQYF. The covered CDR3 bases are TGTGCCAGCAGCTCTAAAGACAGGGCACCCTACGAG.

Notes on this clone: The read is 3 residues too short to cover the CDR3 end, so that end is filled in from the germline J gene. The chain couples TRBV5-6 to TRBJ2-5; weak D call: TRBD2 (6 bases). CDR3 size: 14 residues. Trimming stripped 1 base from V and 5 bases from J, with 12 bases between. CDR1 and CDR2 from the germline V gene are SGHDT and YYEEEE. Partial CDR3 DNA: TGTGCCAGCAGCTTGTGGAGTGCGGGGGAGACC. Translated, it gives CASSLWSAGET. From start to end, the CDR3 is CASSLWSAGETQYF.

As concerns this clone: The read finishes 3 residues shy of the CDR3 end, and the germline J gene is used to complete it. This rearrangement joins TRBV5-1 to TRBJ2-1; 9 nucleotides agree with TRBD2. There are 17 residues in the CDR3. The V gene end was trimmed by 1 base and the J gene end by 0 bases; junction bases not matched to a gene: 5. The V gene's germline CDR1 is SGHRS and CDR2 YFSETQ. CDR3: CASSLPPGLASYNEQFF. CDR3 DNA (partial): TGCGCCAGCAGCTTGCCACCGGGACTAGCCTCCTACAATGAG.

A remark on this clone: The read halts 3 residues ahead of the CDR3 end, with the missing end drawn from the germline J gene. The chain combines TRBV20-1 with TRBJ2-1; 10 bases match TRBD1. V gave up 4 bases and J gave up 4 bases; unmatched junction bases: 4. The CDR3 is 14 residues long. CDR1 is DFQATT, CDR2 SNEGSKA, per germline (reference sequence). The CDR3 region is CSAIPGQGYNEQFF. The CDR3 bases that were read are TGCAGTGCTATACCGGGACAGGGGTACAATGAG.

In regard to this clone: Read data end 3 residues before the CDR3 end; the end is taken from the germline J gene. This chain uses TRBV20-1 with TRBJ2-1; TRBD2 agrees at 9 bases. The ends lost 3 bases at V and 4 bases at J; junction bases unmatched: 13. This CDR3 region has 17 residues. CDR1 is DFQATT, CDR2 SNEGSKA, per germline (reference sequence). CDR3 loop: CSARARKAGGPYNEQFF. The part of the CDR3 DNA that was read is TGCAGTGCTAGGGCCAGGAAGGCGGGAGGGCCTTACAATGAG.

With regard to this clone: Read coverage stops 3 residues before the CDR3 terminus; the germline J gene supplies the remainder. The chain joins TRBV6-1 to TRBJ2-7; 9 nucleotides match TRBD2. The CDR3 is 18 residues long. Trimming cost V 2 bases and J 2 bases; bases outside gene matches: 13. CDR1 MNHNS and CDR2 SASEGT come from the germline V gene. This chain's CDR3 is CASSEQVVWRGGTYEQYF. The part of the CDR3 DNA that was read is TGTGCCAGCAGTGAACAAGTAGTATGGCGGGGGGGTACCTACGAG.

Turning to this clone: The read falls 3 residues short of the CDR3 end, and the missing part is taken from the germline J gene. This CDR3 is also generated by other DNA sequences in the sample. The rearrangement joins TRBV20-1 to TRBJ2-5, with TRBD1 matching 9 bases. Trimming took 6 bases from V and 5 from J; bases not matched to a gene: 4. Germline lookup yields CDR1 DFQATT and CDR2 SNEGSKA (reference sequence). This CDR3 spans 12 amino acids. The CDR3 sequence: CSAPTGGETQYF. The sequenced part of the CDR3 DNA is TGCAGTGCCCCGACAGGGGGGGAGACC.

The CDR3 loop reads CSARDRGRGSETQYF. The CDR3 DNA, read in part, is TGCAGTGCTAGAGACAGGGGAAGAGGTTCCGAGACC. The gene calls are TRBV20-1 and TRBJ2-5; a weak D match, TRBD1 (6 bases). The read finishes 3 residues shy of the CDR3 end, and the germline J gene is used to complete it. V was shortened by 0 bases and J by 5 bases, with 16 bases between the two germline ends. The CDR3 is 15 amino acids. CDR1 DFQATT and CDR2 SNEGSKA come from the germline V gene (reference sequence).

In regard to this clone: Relative to the germline gene, one junction end is altered; a read error may explain this. The read terminates 3 residues before the CDR3 end, so the remaining end is supplied by the germline J gene. The rearrangement links TRBV7-6 to TRBJ1-2, with unresolved D. The V gene's germline CDR1 is SGHVS and CDR2 FNYEAQ. This CDR3 contains 16 residues. Partial CDR3 DNA: TGTGCCAGCAGCCTAGCTACCAGCGGGAGAATCAATGAC. It specifies CASSLATSGRIND. Given in full, the CDR3 is CASSLATSGRINDYTF. Looking up the rest from reference TRBV7-6 and TRBJ1-2 gives the full variable domain: GAGVSQSPRYKVTKRGQDVALRCDPISGHVSLYWYRQALGQGPEFLTYFNYEAQQDKSGLPNDRFSAERPEGSISTLTIQRTEQRDSAMYRCASSLATSGRINDYTFGSGTRLTVV.